This is a list of T cell receptor beta chains from one sample in a study of blood T cell repertoires in COVID-19. Measured with immunoSEQ multiplex PCR; TCRdb has only the in-frame clones, and not every one. Among 150,000 to 200,000 clones listed, roughly nine tenths were seen once. Sequences were obtained from PBMCs or T cells enriched from blood (not recorded which). These receptors all stem from a woman in her fifties or sixties who had recovered from COVID-19. Each CDR3 is given with its conserved first and last residue. A D gene is named only where the DNA matches it firmly.

j_gene	d_gene	v_gene	CDR3aa	CDR3nt
TRBJ1-1	.	TRBV5-1	CASSPVPRDNKAFF	TGCGCCAGCAGCCCCGTCCCTAGGGACAATAAGGCTTTCTTT
TRBJ1-6	.	TRBV21-1	CASQGALLSSYNSPLHF	TGTGCCAGCCAAGGGGCACTTCTTAGCTCCTATAATTCACCCCTCCACTTT
TRBJ1-1	.	TRBV19	CASSVDRDSSEAFF	TGTGCCAGTAGCGTAGACCGGGACTCCTCTGAAGCTTTCTTT
TRBJ2-5	TRBD1	TRBV18	CASSPGQPREPQYF	TGTGCCAGCTCACCGGGACAGCCAAGAGAGCCCCAGTACTTC
TRBJ2-1	.	TRBV6-2/TRBV6-3	CASSNPPLGVNEQFF	TGTGCCAGCAGTAACCCTCCGCTAGGAGTTAATGAGCAGTTCTTC
TRBJ1-1	TRBD1	TRBV11-3	CASSEGTASEAFF	TGTGCCAGCAGCGAGGGGACAGCCTCTGAAGCTTTCTTT
TRBJ2-3	.	TRBV3-1/TRBV3-2	CASREGLMSDTQYF	TGTGCCAGCCGAGAGGGACTGATGTCGGATACGCAGTATTTT
TRBJ1-6	.	TRBV10-3	CAISERDMNSPLHF	TGTGCCATCAGTGAAAGGGACATGAATTCACCCCTCCACTTT
TRBJ2-3	TRBD2	TRBV28	CASSFNTGGPNSADTQYF	TGTGCCAGCAGTTTCAATACGGGAGGGCCGAACTCCGCAGATACGCAGTATTTT
TRBJ2-3	TRBD2	TRBV5-1	CASSLVAGEGDTQYF	TGCGCCAGCAGCTTGGTGGCGGGAGAGGGAGATACGCAGTATTTT
TRBJ2-7	.	TRBV7-2	CASSLGRRDYEQYF	TGTGCCAGCAGCTTAGGCCGACGGGACTACGAGCAGTACTTC
TRBJ1-2	TRBD1	TRBV5-4	CASSLKGARGYTF	TGTGCCAGCAGCTTGAAGGGGGCCAGGGGCTACACCTTC
TRBJ1-2	.	TRBV18	CASSPISPGLYGYTF	TGTGCCAGCTCACCTATCAGCCCAGGTCTCTATGGCTACACCTTC
TRBJ2-7	TRBD1	TRBV28	CASSFGTGYEQYF	TGTGCCAGCAGTTTTGGGACAGGCTACGAGCAGTACTTC
TRBJ1-1	TRBD1	TRBV18	CASSPLVPGGTEAFF	TGTGCCAGCTCACCCCTGGTCCCAGGGGGCACTGAAGCTTTCTTT
TRBJ2-1	.	TRBV6-2/TRBV6-3	CASSYFGGENEQFF	TGTGCCAGCAGTTACTTTGGAGGAGAGAATGAGCAGTTCTTC